Listed below are T cell receptor beta chains from one sample, sequenced in a study of identical twins. Each CDR3 protein is one row after TCRdb ran MiXCR on the 5' RACE reads. The data show about 100,000 distinct CDR3 sequences, about 5.6% seen once. Sequenced material: memory T cells sorted from blood. All receptors come from a woman aged 50 to 65 in good health. Both conserved end residues are trimmed from each CDR3. The order of the fields is CDR3 length, J gene, V gene, clone size, CDR3 protein. Some rows have no size entry. The others give once, few or many, or a class for an expanded clone.

14,TRBJ1-6,TRBV5-4,many,ASSSFPGTGNSPLH
11,TRBJ2-5,TRBV20-1,many,SASSGRLETQY
14,TRBJ2-1,TRBV20-1,many,SAETPSGRAPHEQF
10,TRBJ1-4,TRBV6-2/TRBV6-3,few,ASSYGLRTVT
10,TRBJ2-2,TRBV20-1,many,SAFPDSGELF
9,TRBJ2-1,TRBV20-1,.,SARVFDEQF
13,TRBJ2-7,TRBV3-1,many,ASSQVAGGYNEQY
13,TRBJ1-4,TRBV20-1,many,SAPRAGRTNEKLF
14,TRBJ1-2,TRBV19,many,ASSIGRGTANYGYT
15,TRBJ1-1,TRBV27,many,ASSFLGTTLRGTEAF
13,TRBJ2-1,TRBV20-1,few,SATLLALASSEQF
14,TRBJ2-1,TRBV30,many,ACRDRVAGGNNEQF
12,TRBJ2-7,TRBV12-3/TRBV12-4,few,ASKSPGQGAEQY
11,TRBJ1-3,TRBV20-1,many,SASPEQGNTIY
10,TRBJ1-2,TRBV20-1,many,SASGGNYGYT
18,TRBJ2-2,TRBV19,few,ATQGWGDEIGLSYTGELF
12,TRBJ1-2,TRBV12-3/TRBV12-4,few,ASSRLGANYGYT
14,TRBJ2-5,TRBV11-2,few,ASSDRTSGSGETQY
13,TRBJ2-2,TRBV9,many,ASSVDPASSGELF
16,TRBJ2-1,TRBV19,few,ASSIGASGRERNNEQF
11,TRBJ2-4,TRBV2,many,ASSALAKNIQY
12,TRBJ1-2,TRBV19,many,ASSISGTEYGYT
10,TRBJ1-5,TRBV6-1,many,ASGGGYQPQH
11,TRBJ1-2,TRBV6-5,few,ASISTGDYGYT
13,TRBJ2-7,TRBV7-8,many,ASSRSGPSSYEQY
13,TRBJ2-1,TRBV15,.,ATSRALAGENEQF
11,TRBJ1-1,TRBV19,few,ASTTRRKGEAF
11,TRBJ1-2,TRBV28,many,ASSFRRAQGYT
11,TRBJ2-5,TRBV7-9,many,ASSFQGGETQY
12,TRBJ1-6,TRBV28,many,ASSKGSGNSPLH
13,TRBJ2-7,TRBV27,few,ASSSWTSRGYEQY
13,TRBJ1-2,TRBV2,.,ASSEARDSSYGYT
9,TRBJ1-3,TRBV30,few,AWEEGNTIY
12,TRBJ2-1,TRBV12-5,few,AGGPEGLANEQF
13,TRBJ1-2,TRBV5-6,.,ASSLKGTSYVGYT
15,TRBJ2-1,TRBV10-3,many,AISGSSSGSQVDEQF
14,TRBJ2-5,TRBV5-1,many,ASSLSTSGNQETQY
9,TRBJ2-7,TRBV6-1,.,AGGTSYEQY
16,TRBJ2-1,TRBV10-3,many,AISEVMTDRLVYNEQF
14,TRBJ1-5,TRBV2,many,ASSEAGGHSNQPQH
13,TRBJ2-1,TRBV19,.,VSTLDRSSYNEQF
13,TRBJ2-3,TRBV12-5,many,ASGSSGLYTDTQY
12,TRBJ2-7,TRBV6-5,few,ASSISGSSNEQY
14,TRBJ1-5,TRBV18,many,ASSPGSAGANQPQH
13,TRBJ2-1,TRBV5-1,.,ASSLELAGADEQF
16,TRBJ2-3,TRBV7-9,many,ASSPRRGGSDRWDTQY
7,TRBJ1-4,TRBV3-1,many,ASSPELF
10,TRBJ1-1,TRBV30,.,ALGGGLSEAF
13,TRBJ1-1,TRBV11-2,many,ASSAQGSLVTEAF
13,TRBJ2-3,TRBV27,many,ASSFYSLHTDTQY
13,TRBJ2-1,TRBV24-1,many,ATLPGNRPDNEQF
12,TRBJ1-5,TRBV6-6,many,ASSPRGVYQPQH
12,TRBJ2-1,TRBV5-1,many,ASSLGSQGNEQF
12,TRBJ1-1,TRBV4-2,many,ASRVGPLNTEAF